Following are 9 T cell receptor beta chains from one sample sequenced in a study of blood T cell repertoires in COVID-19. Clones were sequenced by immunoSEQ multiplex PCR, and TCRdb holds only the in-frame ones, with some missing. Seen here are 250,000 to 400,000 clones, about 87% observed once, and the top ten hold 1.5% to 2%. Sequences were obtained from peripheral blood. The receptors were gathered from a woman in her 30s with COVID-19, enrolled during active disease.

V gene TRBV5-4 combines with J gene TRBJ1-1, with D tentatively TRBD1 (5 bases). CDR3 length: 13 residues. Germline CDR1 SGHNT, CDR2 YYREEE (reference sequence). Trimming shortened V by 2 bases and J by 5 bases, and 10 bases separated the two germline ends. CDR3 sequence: CASSLWGGTEAFF. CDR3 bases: TGTGCCAGCAGCTTATGGGGGGGTACTGAAGCTTTCTTT. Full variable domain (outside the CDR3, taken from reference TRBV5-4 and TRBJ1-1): ETGVTQSPTHLIKTRGQQVTLRCSSQSGHNTVSWYQQALGQGPQFIFQYYREEENGRGNFPPRFSGLQFPNYSSELNVNALELDDSALYLCASSLWGGTEAFFGQGTRLTVV.

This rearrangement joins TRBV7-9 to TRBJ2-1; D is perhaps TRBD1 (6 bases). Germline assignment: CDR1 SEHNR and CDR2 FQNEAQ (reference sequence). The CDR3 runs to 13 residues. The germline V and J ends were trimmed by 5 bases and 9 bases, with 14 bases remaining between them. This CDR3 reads CASSPQLGGEQFF. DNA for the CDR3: TGTGCCAGCAGCCCCCAGTTAGGGGGTGAGCAGTTCTTC.

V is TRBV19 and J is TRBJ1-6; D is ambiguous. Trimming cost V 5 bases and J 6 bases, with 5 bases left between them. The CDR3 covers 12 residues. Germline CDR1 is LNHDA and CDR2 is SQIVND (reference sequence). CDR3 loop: CASSVANSPLHF. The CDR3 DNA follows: TGTGCCAGTAGTGTGGCTAATTCACCCCTCCACTTT.

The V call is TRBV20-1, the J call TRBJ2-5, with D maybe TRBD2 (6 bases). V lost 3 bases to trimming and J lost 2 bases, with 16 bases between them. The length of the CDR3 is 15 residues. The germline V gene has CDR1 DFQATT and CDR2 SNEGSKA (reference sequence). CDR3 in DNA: TGCAGTGCTAGTGTGTTCGGCGGGGTTCAAGAGACCCAGTACTTC. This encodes CSASVFGGVQETQYF.

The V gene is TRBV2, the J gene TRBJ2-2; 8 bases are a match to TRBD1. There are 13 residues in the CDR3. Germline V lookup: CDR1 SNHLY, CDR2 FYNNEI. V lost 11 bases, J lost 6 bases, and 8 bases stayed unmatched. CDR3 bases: TGTGCCGCCAGGGGGCGCCTATCCGGGGAGCTGTTTTTT. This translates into CAARGRLSGELFF.

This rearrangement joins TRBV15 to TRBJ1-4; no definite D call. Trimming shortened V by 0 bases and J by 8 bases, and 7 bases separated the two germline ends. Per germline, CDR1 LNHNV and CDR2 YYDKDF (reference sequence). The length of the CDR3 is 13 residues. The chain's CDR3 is CATSREGGEKLFF. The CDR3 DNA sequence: TGTGCCACCAGCAGAGAAGGAGGAGAAAAACTGTTTTTT.

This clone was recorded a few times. As DNA, the CDR3 is TGTGCCAGCAGCCCCGGGACAGGGTTTGAAGCTTTCTTT. Amino acid sequence: CASSPGTGFEAFF. This chain joins TRBV5-5 and TRBJ1-1; TRBD1 aligns across 9 bases. V shed 4 bases, J shed 7 bases, and the junction held 5 bases outside the gene matches. The germline V gene has CDR1 SGHKS and CDR2 YYEKEE (reference sequence). CDR3 length equals 13 residues.

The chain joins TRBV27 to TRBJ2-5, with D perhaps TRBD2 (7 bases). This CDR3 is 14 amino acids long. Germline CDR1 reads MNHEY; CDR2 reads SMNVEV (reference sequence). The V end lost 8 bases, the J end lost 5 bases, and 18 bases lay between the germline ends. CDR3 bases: TGTGCCAGCTCGGGGGGCCGGGTTTCGGAGACCCAGTACTTC. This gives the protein CASSGGRVSETQYF.

The CDR3 is CASSRTSLQETQYF. The CDR3 DNA follows: TGTGCCAGTAGCCGCACATCCCTCCAAGAGACCCAGTACTTC. The rearrangement links TRBV19 to TRBJ2-5; D remains ambiguous. CDR3 length: 14 amino acids. Trimming shortened V by 6 bases and J by 1 base, and 12 bases separated the two germline ends. CDR1 is LNHDA and CDR2 is SQIVND in the germline V gene (reference sequence).